A single TCR beta chain is shown here with its context. The sample belongs to a study of T cell changes during pregnancy in multiple sclerosis. Using immunoSEQ multiplex PCR, the repertoire was profiled, and TCRdb retains in-frame clones only, with some absent. Among approximately 90,000 clones, approximately 89% were seen once, and the ten largest hold over 2%. The CDR3 has 13 residues. Germline V gene data show CDR1 as KGHSH and CDR2 as LQKENI. The V end was cut by 11 bases, the J end by 4 bases, with 15 bases between. The sequence was collected from a female donor with multiple sclerosis, enrolled in a pregnancy study. The starting material was peripheral blood, obtained in the first trimester of pregnancy. The chain is built from TRBV18 and TRBJ1-5; D gene uncertain. In DNA, the CDR3 is TGTGCCTCGGCGGGTGCGGAAAATCAGCCCCAGCATTTT. Protein sequence: CASAGAENQPQHF.